A single sample gave rise to the 8 T cell receptor beta chains below, sequenced in a study of T-cell memory formation after mild COVID-19. TCRdb fed the 5' RACE reads into MiXCR, producing one record per CDR3 protein. The sample contains 470,000 or so distinct CDR3 sequences, about 20% of which appear only once. The sample was PBMCs or a T cell subset sorted from them (not recorded which). These receptors were collected from an adult woman who had mild COVID-19 (a few samples of this study predate the infection). Cell type and time point are not known.

Written as DNA, the CDR3 is TGTGCCATCAGTGATTGGGCGTCCGGGAACACCATATATTTT. It is translated as CAISDWASGNTIYF. V usage is TRBV10-3 and J usage is TRBJ1-3; unclear D gene. CDR1 and CDR2 (germline): ENHRY, SYGVKD. The V end was cut by 3 bases, the J end by 7 bases, with 13 bases between. The CDR3 spans 14 residues.

In this sample, this clonotype turned up many times. The chain is built from TRBV7-2 and TRBJ2-1; 12 nucleotides line up with TRBD2. Trimming took 4 bases from V and 9 from J; bases not matched to a gene: 1. The CDR3 sequence is 13 residues long. CDR1 and CDR2 from the germline V gene are SGHTA and FQGNSA. DNA of the CDR3: TGTGCCAGCAGCTCTAGCGGGAGGGGTGAGCAGTTCTTC. Amino acid sequence: CASSSSGRGEQFF.

The chain recombines TRBV13 with TRBJ2-3, with D possibly matching TRBD2 (6 bases). V was clipped by 4 bases and J by 5 bases, with 19 bases between them. The germline gives CDR1 PRHDT, CDR2 FYEKMQ (reference sequence). CDR3 length: 16 amino acids. The CDR3 nucleotides read TGTGCCAGCAGCTCTGCCCGACTCGCGGGGATAGATACGCAGTATTTT. The encoded protein is CASSSARLAGIDTQYF.

This clonotype was seen only a few times. The chain joins TRBV12-3 or TRBV12-4 to TRBJ2-2; TRBD2 matches at 13 bases. Germline trimming cut 5 bases from V and 5 bases from J; bases unmatched to any gene: 8. CDR3 length equals 17 residues. Here the CDR3 DNA reads TGTGCCAGCAGTCAGCGGACTAGCGGGAGCGGAACCGGGGAGCTGTTTTTT. It is translated as CASSQRTSGSGTGELFF.

The rearrangement joins TRBV9 to TRBJ2-3; tentatively, D is TRBD2 (7 bases). The V end was cut by 4 bases, the J end by 2 bases, with 17 bases between. This CDR3 is built from 16 residues. CDR1 is SGDLS and CDR2 is YYNGEE in the germline V gene. CDR3 DNA: TGTGCCAGCAGCTATAGGGGCGGGGGCCTCACAGATACGCAGTATTTT. Translating gives CASSYRGGGLTDTQYF.

The chain combines TRBV6-1 with TRBJ2-5, with D possibly TRBD1 on 5 matching bases. This CDR3 contains 13 residues. The V end was cut by 6 bases, the J end by 5 bases, with 13 bases between. From germline, CDR1 is MNHNS and CDR2 SASEGT. The CDR3 DNA reads TGTGCCAGCAGCCGACAGCACGGGGAGACCCAGTACTTC. Amino acids: CASSRQHGETQYF.

J is TRBJ2-5 and V is TRBV7-9, with 11 bases that match TRBD2. This CDR3 has 16 amino acids. J was trimmed by 1 base and V by 3 bases; bases with no gene match: 4. Per germline, CDR1 SEHNR and CDR2 FQNEAQ (reference sequence). The CDR3: CASSLGLADFQETQYF. In nucleotides, the CDR3 is TGTGCCAGCAGCTTGGGACTAGCGGATTTCCAAGAGACCCAGTACTTC.

Turning to this clonotype: A read error may produce the germline difference seen at one junction end. J is TRBJ1-2 and V is TRBV5-1; D not certain. The CDR3 sequence is 13 residues long. Germline V lookup: CDR1 SGHRS, CDR2 YFSETQ. The CDR3 DNA reads TGCGCCAGCAGCTTGGCCGGGAACTATGGCAACACCTTC. This sequence encodes CASSLAGNYGNTF.